The 8 T cell receptor beta chains below were found in one sample sequenced in a study of technical replicates of blood from a handful of donors. Measured with immunoSEQ multiplex PCR; TCRdb has only the in-frame clones, and not every one. The sample has 75,000 to 95,000 clones, about 90% seen once. Specimen: T cells isolated from PBMCs. All receptors come from a human donor in good health.

This clone came up once. The genes are TRBV29-1 and TRBJ2-3; a weak D match, TRBD2 (5 bases). From germline, CDR1 is SQVTM and CDR2 ANQGSEA. Trimming pared 7 bases from V and 2 bases from J, leaving 19 bases between. CDR3 length: 15 residues. CDR3 bases: TGCAGCGCAATGAGGGCCGTGGGGATCACAGATACGCAGTATTTT. The encoded protein is CSAMRAVGITDTQYF.

This chain links TRBV19 with TRBJ2-3; D might be TRBD1 (6 bases). Germline CDR1 is LNHDA and CDR2 is SQIVND (reference sequence). V was pared by 9 bases and J by 8 bases, with 18 bases between. This CDR3 is 13 amino acids long. The CDR3 nucleotides read TGTGCCAGCCGACAGGATCGAGAGGGTACGCAGTATTTT. It encodes CASRQDREGTQYF.

The V call is TRBV28, the J call TRBJ2-6; D ambiguous. Germline CDR1 reads MDHEN; CDR2 reads SYDVKM. V gave up 6 bases and J gave up 0 bases, with 9 bases separating them. CDR3 length equals 15 residues. This CDR3 is CASRLIDSGANVLTF. The CDR3 region has the DNA TGTGCCAGCAGACTCATCGACTCTGGGGCCAACGTCCTGACTTTC.

The chain joins TRBV5-1 to TRBJ2-1, with D possibly being TRBD2 (5 bases). Germline lookup yields CDR1 SGHRS and CDR2 YFSETQ. The CDR3 has 13 amino acids. With 7 bases removed from V and 5 bases from J, the gap between germline ends came to 13 bases. The CDR3 loop reads CASDTEGNNEQFF. DNA for the CDR3: TGCGCCAGCGACACAGAGGGAAACAATGAGCAGTTCTTC.

V and J are TRBV2 and TRBJ2-1; 8 nucleotides match TRBD2. Germline loops: CDR1 SNHLY, CDR2 FYNNEI. Germline trimming cut 6 bases from V and 5 bases from J; bases unmatched to any gene: 9. The CDR3 runs 15 residues. The CDR3 loop reads CASREVAGRDNEQFF. The CDR3 DNA sequence: TGTGCCAGCAGGGAGGTAGCGGGGAGGGACAATGAGCAGTTCTTC.

V usage is TRBV2 and J usage is TRBJ1-5; D possibly corresponds to TRBD1 (6 bases). Germline-derived CDR1 and CDR2 are SNHLY and FYNNEI. V shed 5 bases and J shed 4 bases, with 12 bases lying between them. CDR3 size: 14 residues. CDR3: CASSYGTQNQPQHF. In nucleotides, the CDR3 is TGTGCCAGCAGTTACGGGACACAAAATCAGCCCCAGCATTTT.

The chain uses TRBV7-6 and TRBJ2-1, with 7 bases identical to TRBD2. Germline V CDR1 and CDR2: SGHVS, FNYEAQ. The ends lost 4 bases at V and 8 bases at J; junction bases unmatched: 11. This CDR3 comprises 15 residues. Here the CDR3 reads CASSSTGRGIDEQFF. The CDR3, as DNA: TGTGCCAGCAGCTCGACTGGGCGGGGGATAGATGAGCAGTTCTTC.

The chain couples TRBV28 to TRBJ1-6, with a weak D call TRBD1 (6 bases). Looked up from germline, CDR1 is MDHEN and CDR2 is SYDVKM. The CDR3 has 19 residues. Trimming stripped 6 bases from V and 0 bases from J, with 21 bases between. CDR3 nucleotide sequence: TGTGCCAGCAGCTACCCTCCGGGACACCCGAGCTCCTATAATTCACCCCTCCACTTT. It specifies CASSYPPGHPSSYNSPLHF.